Presented here are 28 T cell receptor beta chains from one specimen sequenced in a study of technical replicates of blood from several donors. The data were produced by immunoSEQ multiplex PCR, yet TCRdb's version contains in-frame clones alone and is incomplete. This table holds approximately 94,000 clones, roughly 95% found once. Sequencing input: T cells isolated from PBMCs. The receptor set was obtained from a human donor in good health.

The rearrangement joins TRBV29-1 to TRBJ1-4; TRBD1 agrees at 9 bases. The CDR3 covers 13 residues. The junction had 2 bases not matched to a gene; V was cut back by 4 bases and J by 5 bases. Germline V gene data show CDR1 as SQVTM and CDR2 as ANQGSEA. In nucleotides, the CDR3 is TGCAGCGTTGGGGGACAGGGCAATGAAAAACTGTTTTTT. Translated: CSVGGQGNEKLFF.

V and J are TRBV4-2 and TRBJ1-5; D is unresolved. CDR1 is LGHNA, CDR2 YNFKEQ, per germline. Trimming removed 1 base from V and 6 bases from J, with 10 bases in between. This CDR3 is built from 14 residues. The CDR3 DNA follows: TGTGCCAGCAGCCAAGTTGTCGGAGCTCAGCCCCAGCATTTT. Amino acid sequence: CASSQVVGAQPQHF.

This chain joins TRBV27 and TRBJ1-5, with 9 positions matching TRBD1. Unmatched junction bases numbered 4, after V lost 3 bases and J lost 7 bases. This CDR3 has 14 amino acids. In germline, CDR1 is MNHEY, CDR2 SMNVEV (reference sequence). The CDR3 nucleotides read TGTGCCAGCAGTTTGGACAGGGGAAGGCAGCCCCAGCATTTT. Translation gives CASSLDRGRQPQHF.

The V call is TRBV4-3, the J call TRBJ2-3; 9 nucleotides align to TRBD2. The CDR3 covers 15 residues. In germline, CDR1 is LGHNA, CDR2 YSLEER. J gave up 8 bases and V 6 bases, and 12 bases lay outside the gene matches. The CDR3, as DNA: TGCGCCAGCAGATCTATAGCGGGAGCGCCTAGTACGCAGTATTTT. Protein product: CASRSIAGAPSTQYF.

The chain is built from TRBV7-9 and TRBJ1-1, with D uncertain. Germline CDR1 SEHNR, CDR2 FQNEAQ (reference sequence). Trimming took off 3 bases at V and 6 bases at J, with 17 bases between the two ends. The CDR3 length is 15 residues. The chain's CDR3 is CASSFEGRSPAEAFF. Here the CDR3 DNA reads TGTGCCAGCAGCTTCGAGGGCAGATCCCCGGCTGAAGCTTTCTTT.

The J gene is TRBJ2-1, the V gene TRBV11-2; TRBD2 might be the D (5 bases). Deletions cut 7 bases from V and 8 bases from J, with 24 bases between. Germline V gene sequence: CDR1 SGHAT, CDR2 FQNNGV. The CDR3 is made up of 16 amino acids. The chain's CDR3 is CASTTQSGPGDYEQFF. CDR3 in DNA: TGTGCCAGCACCACTCAAAGCGGCCCTGGGGATTATGAGCAGTTCTTC.

This rearrangement joins TRBV30 to TRBJ2-3; D is undetermined. The germline CDR1 and CDR2 sequences are GTSNPN and SVGIG (reference sequence). The CDR3 spans 11 residues. The V and J ends lost 2 bases and 5 bases respectively, with 5 bases between them. Written as DNA, the CDR3 is TGTGCCTGGAGTTCGGGAGATACGCAGTATTTT. Translating it yields CAWSSGDTQYF.

The gene calls are TRBV5-1 and TRBJ2-6; D call uncertain. The CDR3 has 16 amino acids. CDR1 and CDR2 (germline): SGHRS, YFSETQ. Trimming stripped 0 bases from V and 2 bases from J, with 9 bases between. This CDR3 is CASSLGTVTGANVLTF. CDR3 DNA sequence: TGCGCCAGCAGCTTGGGCACAGTAACTGGGGCCAACGTCCTGACTTTC. The full variable domain, rest sourced from reference TRBV5-1 and TRBJ2-6, is KAGVTQTPRYLIKTRGQQVTLSCSPISGHRSVSWYQQTPGQGLQFLFEYFSETQRNKGNFPGRFSGRQFSNSRSEMNVSTLELGDSALYLCASSLGTVTGANVLTFGAGSRLTVL.

This sequence joins TRBV4-1 and TRBJ2-7; D perhaps matches TRBD2 (6 bases). There are 14 residues in the CDR3. Trimming shortened V by 1 base and J by 6 bases, and 13 bases separated the two germline ends. Germline CDR1 is MGHRA and CDR2 is YSYEKL. The CDR3 reads CASSQAEGIVEQYF. As DNA, the CDR3 is TGCGCCAGCAGCCAAGCGGAGGGAATAGTCGAGCAGTACTTC.

The chain recombines TRBV19 with TRBJ2-7; unclear D gene. Trimming removed 5 bases from V and 4 bases from J, with 9 bases in between. The germline V gene encodes CDR1 LNHDA and CDR2 SQIVND (reference sequence). The CDR3 is 12 amino acids. CDR3 DNA sequence: TGTGCCAGTAGTGTTACCAGATACGAGCAGTACTTC. Its translation is CASSVTRYEQYF.

This clone was observed once. The chain carries TRBV29-1 and TRBJ1-2; 10 positions agree with TRBD1. CDR1 and CDR2 from the germline V gene are SQVTM and ANQGSEA. This CDR3 comprises 13 residues. Trimming at V came to 6 bases and at J to 7 bases, leaving 8 bases not matched to a gene. CDR3 in amino acids: CSVGGTGAAGYTF. The CDR3 DNA follows: TGCAGCGTGGGGGGGACAGGGGCAGCTGGCTACACCTTC.

The chain employs TRBV29-1 and TRBJ1-5, with D maybe TRBD1 (5 bases). The CDR3 loop spans 14 amino acids. CDR1 is SQVTM, CDR2 ANQGSEA, per germline. V gave up 6 bases and J gave up 2 bases, with 14 bases separating them. In DNA, the CDR3 is TGCAGCGTCGCACAGGCTCATGGCAATCAGCCCCAGCATTTT. Protein: CSVAQAHGNQPQHF.

The chain has TRBV5-1 and TRBJ2-3; 9 bases fit TRBD1. The CDR3 is 14 residues long. Trimming took 9 bases from V and 3 from J; bases not matched to a gene: 8. The germline gives CDR1 SGHRS, CDR2 YFSETQ. The CDR3 region has the DNA TGCGCCACCCGGGGACAGGGTTCGACAGATACGCAGTATTTT. The encoded protein is CATRGQGSTDTQYF.

V gene TRBV7-8 combines with J gene TRBJ1-2, with D possibly matching TRBD1 (6 bases). Germline CDR1 is SGHVS and CDR2 is FQNEAQ. V was cut by 5 bases and J by 6 bases, with 10 bases left in between. The CDR3 sequence is 12 residues long. CDR3 in amino acids: CASSQTGHGYTF. CDR3 nucleotides: TGTGCCAGCAGCCAGACAGGTCATGGCTACACCTTC.

The chain combines TRBV2 with TRBJ2-2; TRBD2 agrees at 7 bases. V was pared by 6 bases and J by 3 bases, with 4 bases of the junction left unmatched. CDR1 SNHLY and CDR2 FYNNEI come from the germline V gene. The CDR3 runs to 14 residues. The CDR3 reads CASRGGVHTGELFF. DNA for the CDR3: TGTGCCAGCAGGGGGGGGGTTCACACCGGGGAGCTGTTTTTT.

The V and J genes are TRBV27 and TRBJ1-4; 7 nucleotides match TRBD1. J lost 3 bases, V lost 4 bases, and 5 bases had no gene match. The germline CDR1 and CDR2 sequences are MNHEY and SMNVEV (reference sequence). The CDR3 totals 15 residues. CDR3 nucleotide sequence: TGTGCCAGCAGTTACTTGGGACAGTCTAATGAAAAACTGTTTTTT. As protein: CASSYLGQSNEKLFF. Variable domain in full (rest from reference TRBV27 and TRBJ1-4): EAQVTQNPRYLITVTGKKLTVTCSQNMNHEYMSWYRQDPGLGLRQIYYSMNVEVTDKGDVPEGYKVSRKEKRNFPLILESPSPNQTSLYFCASSYLGQSNEKLFFGSGTQLSVL.

The V call is TRBV27, the J call TRBJ2-7, with 9 bases matching TRBD1. Germline V gene data show CDR1 as MNHEY and CDR2 as SMNVEV (reference sequence). CDR3 size: 19 residues. V lost 2 bases and J lost 1; bases outside the gene matches: 15. CDR3 region: CASSLPPPSSDRGSYEQYF. The DNA of the CDR3 is TGTGCCAGCAGTTTACCTCCGCCCTCTTCGGACAGGGGTTCCTACGAGCAGTACTTC.

The chain joins TRBV20-1 to TRBJ2-1; TRBD2 is a possible D gene (6 bases). Trimming cost V 6 bases and J 7 bases, with 10 bases left between them. From germline, CDR1 is DFQATT and CDR2 SNEGSKA (reference sequence). The CDR3 sequence is 11 residues long. CDR3 amino acids: CSARDFNEQFF. CDR3 in DNA: TGCAGTGCAAGGGACTTTAATGAGCAGTTCTTC.

The genes are TRBV4-1 and TRBJ2-1; the D is unclear. Trimming pared 2 bases from V and 0 bases from J, leaving 8 bases between. Germline CDR1 MGHRA, CDR2 YSYEKL. This CDR3 region has 15 residues. Written as DNA, the CDR3 is TGCGCCAGCAGCCAACCCCCGAGCTCCTACAATGAGCAGTTCTTC. It is translated as CASSQPPSSYNEQFF.

The J gene is TRBJ1-2, the V gene TRBV29-1; TRBD1 might be the D (5 bases). Germline CDR1 SQVTM, CDR2 ANQGSEA. The length of the CDR3 is 15 residues. V lost 5 bases, J lost 5 bases, and 21 bases lay in between. CDR3 DNA sequence: TGCAGCGTTCAGTCAGGGCAATCGATCCCATATGGCTACACCTTC. Translating gives CSVQSGQSIPYGYTF.

The chain joins TRBV9 to TRBJ2-7, with 10 bases matching TRBD1. The CDR3 runs to 16 residues. Germline CDR1 SGDLS, CDR2 YYNGEE. V was pared by 2 bases and J by 3 bases, with 8 bases of the junction left unmatched. The CDR3 reads CASSVSLGTGVYEQYF. In nucleotides, the CDR3 is TGTGCCAGCAGCGTCAGTCTCGGGACAGGGGTCTACGAGCAGTACTTC.

This clone is a singleton in its sample. This chain uses TRBV21-1 with TRBJ2-7; the table's D call, TRBD2, has no DNA check behind it. TRBV21-1 is a known pseudogene. CDR3 length: 15 residues. CDR3 loop: CASSGTSGRSYEQYF. DNA for the CDR3: TGTGCCAGCAGCGGGACTAGCGGGAGATCCTACGAGCAGTACTTC.

The V gene is TRBV30, the J gene TRBJ2-7; D unclear. This CDR3 has 11 amino acids. Deletions cut 0 bases from V and 3 bases from J, with 3 bases between. Germline loops: CDR1 GTSNPN, CDR2 SVGIG (reference sequence). The DNA for the CDR3 is TGTGCCTGGAGTGTACTCTACGAGCAGTACTTC. As protein: CAWSVLYEQYF.

V is TRBV27 and J is TRBJ1-1; D is undetermined. The CDR3 runs to 16 residues. Trimming cost V 6 bases and J 4 bases, with 21 bases left between them. Per germline, CDR1 MNHEY and CDR2 SMNVEV (reference sequence). The CDR3 nucleotides read TGTGCCAGCAGAATAGGGAGATTATGGGGAAGCACTGAAGCTTTCTTT. It yields the protein CASRIGRLWGSTEAFF.

The genes are TRBV6-6 and TRBJ2-3; perhaps TRBD1 as D (5 bases). The V and J ends lost 7 bases and 2 bases respectively, with 7 bases between them. CDR1 and CDR2 (germline): MNHNY, SVGAGI (reference sequence). The CDR3 runs to 12 residues. The CDR3 region has the DNA TGTGCCAGCACCGGACACACAGATACGCAGTATTTT. It yields the protein CASTGHTDTQYF.

The V call is TRBV30, the J call TRBJ1-2; weak D call: TRBD1 (6 bases). The CDR3 spans 13 residues. Germline V CDR1 and CDR2: GTSNPN, SVGIG (reference sequence). V was clipped by 0 bases and J by 5 bases, with 10 bases between them. CDR3 protein: CAWSVQGGYGYTF. CDR3 in DNA: TGTGCCTGGAGTGTACAGGGTGGGTATGGCTACACCTTC.

This clone was counted a single time. The V call is TRBV5-1, the J call TRBJ1-1, with 7 bases matching TRBD1. The CDR3 has 14 residues. Germline-derived CDR1 and CDR2 are SGHRS and YFSETQ. The V segment lost 1 base and the J segment 5 bases; nucleotides outside the gene matches: 5. CDR3 residues: CASSLHRGDTEAFF. The CDR3 DNA is TGCGCCAGCAGCTTGCACAGGGGTGATACTGAAGCTTTCTTT.

This chain links TRBV11-3 with TRBJ2-7; 8 bases align to TRBD2. The CDR3 loop spans 15 amino acids. Unmatched junction bases numbered 4, after V lost 0 bases and J lost 3 bases. CDR1 SGHNT and CDR2 YENEEA come from the germline V gene. The CDR3 region is CASSLDEREFYEQYF. The DNA for the CDR3 is TGTGCCAGCAGCTTAGATGAGCGGGAGTTCTACGAGCAGTACTTC.